The 10 T cell receptor beta chains below were found in one sample sequenced in a study of spatial heterogeneity in lung cancer. TCRdb recomputed calls from the 5' RACE reads with MiXCR, one row per CDR3 protein. The table has 50,000 to 75,000 distinct CDR3 sequences, nearly 6.5% seen once. Time point described: sample taken at primary tumor resection. Material: PBMCs, obtained at surgery. The receptors come from a female donor with early-stage non-small cell lung cancer.

This clonotype was recorded many times. The V and J genes are TRBV4-1 and TRBJ2-1; no reliable D call. Trimming removed 0 bases from V and 4 bases from J, with 10 bases in between. Germline assignment: CDR1 MGHRA and CDR2 YSYEKL. The CDR3 has 15 residues. CDR3 loop: CASSQDAESYNEQFF. The CDR3 DNA is TGCGCCAGCAGCCAAGACGCTGAGTCATACAATGAGCAGTTCTTC.

This clonotype turned up a few times. V is TRBV5-1 and J is TRBJ1-4; 10 nucleotides line up with TRBD1. Unmatched junction bases numbered 1, after V lost 7 bases and J lost 4 bases. The CDR3 covers 13 residues. The germline CDR1 and CDR2 sequences are SGHRS and YFSETQ. The CDR3 sequence is CASRDRGNEKLFF. The CDR3 DNA is TGCGCCAGCCGGGACAGGGGTAATGAAAAACTGTTTTTT.

This clonotype is medium-sized within its sample. This sequence joins TRBV7-9 and TRBJ2-6; D call uncertain. V gave up 8 bases and J gave up 0 bases, with 8 bases separating them. From germline, CDR1 is SEHNR and CDR2 FQNEAQ (reference sequence). The CDR3 extends over 14 amino acids. DNA for the CDR3: TGTGCCAGCGATGGGGTCTCTGGGGCCAACGTCCTGACTTTC. Translation: CASDGVSGANVLTF.

The chain combines TRBV12-3 or TRBV12-4 with TRBJ1-5; unclear D gene. Between the trimmed V and J ends, which lost 7 bases and 3 bases, there was a span of 13 bases. This CDR3 has 14 amino acids. The CDR3, as DNA: TGTGCCAGCAAGTCTCGAGCCTACAATCAGCCCCAGCATTTT. This codes for CASKSRAYNQPQHF.

This clonotype was seen repeatedly, ten times or more. The chain uses TRBV12-5 and TRBJ2-3; no firm D call. Germline V lookup: CDR1 LGHNT, CDR2 FRNRAP. The V end lost 0 bases, the J end lost 0 bases, and 7 bases lay between the germline ends. The CDR3 has 15 amino acids. CDR3 DNA: TGTGCTAGTGGTTTGGTACTTGGGAGCACAGATACGCAGTATTTT. It encodes CASGLVLGSTDTQYF.

Here the CDR3 DNA reads TGTGCCAGCAGCGTAGAGAACATGAACACTGAAGCTTTCTTT. Translated, it gives CASSVENMNTEAFF. This rearrangement joins TRBV9 to TRBJ1-1; D gene unclear. CDR3 size: 14 residues. Deletions cut 0 bases from V and 0 bases from J, with 6 bases between. Germline V CDR1 and CDR2: SGDLS, YYNGEE.

There are many counts of this clonotype. The chain recombines TRBV20-1 with TRBJ2-5; possible D gene TRBD1, 6 bases. Germline V lookup: CDR1 DFQATT, CDR2 SNEGSKA (reference sequence). The CDR3 totals 17 residues. The germline V and J ends were trimmed by 6 bases and 2 bases, with 25 bases remaining between them. The CDR3 reads CSARDDGQILKQETQYF. CDR3 sequence (DNA): TGCAGTGCCCGCGACGACGGACAGATACTGAAGCAAGAGACCCAGTACTTC.

The table lists this clonotype with many counts. Here the CDR3 reads CASSLSGVQNTQYF. For the CDR3, the DNA is TGTGCCAGCAGCCTATCGGGGGTGCAGAATACGCAGTATTTT. The V and J genes are TRBV28 and TRBJ2-3, with a weak D call TRBD2 (6 bases). This CDR3 comprises 14 residues. Trimming removed 6 bases from V and 7 bases from J, with 17 bases in between. Per germline, CDR1 MDHEN and CDR2 SYDVKM. Drawing the rest from reference TRBV28 and TRBJ2-3, the complete variable domain is DVKVTQSSRYLVKRTGEKVFLECVQDMDHENMFWYRQDPGLGLRLIYFSYDVKMKEKGDIPEGYSVSREKKERFSLILESASTNQTSMYLCASSLSGVQNTQYFGPGTRLTVL.

This clonotype was observed a handful of times. The chain joins TRBV19 to TRBJ2-3; a weak D match, TRBD2 (5 bases). The CDR3 extends over 15 amino acids. V was trimmed by 5 bases and J by 1 base, leaving 13 bases between them. From germline, CDR1 is LNHDA and CDR2 SQIVND (reference sequence). CDR3 bases: TGTGCCAGTAGTGACGCGGGTCGGCGCACAGATACGCAGTATTTT. This encodes CASSDAGRRTDTQYF.

The table lists this clonotype with many counts. The chain employs TRBV20-1 and TRBJ1-3, with 8 nucleotides matching TRBD1. CDR3 length: 15 amino acids. The germline gives CDR1 DFQATT, CDR2 SNEGSKA (reference sequence). The V segment lost 6 bases and the J segment 5 bases; nucleotides outside the gene matches: 12. In nucleotides, the CDR3 is TGCAGTGCGCCGACTTTGACAGGGGTTAGAAACACCATATATTTT. Amino acid sequence: CSAPTLTGVRNTIYF.